This passage covers 11 T cell receptor beta chains from one sample sequenced in a study of TIL therapy for anti-PD-1-resistant metastatic lung cancer. Time point specified: pre-treatment sample, taken before nivolumab and TIL therapy. Sequencing used immunoSEQ v3. Generated by immunoSEQ multiplex PCR, the TCRdb table keeps only in-frame clones and is missing some. The repertoire has tens of thousands of clones, about 78% of them found once; the top ten carry less than 8.5%. Source: blood, taken at baseline. Receptor source: a person aged 30 to 80 with non-small cell lung cancer.

This chain connects TRBV6-5 to TRBJ2-7; 8 bases are a match to TRBD2. Germline V gene lookup returns CDR1 MNHEY and CDR2 SVGAGI. V shed 2 bases and J 3 bases; nucleotides not matched to a gene: 3. The CDR3 loop spans 14 amino acids. For the CDR3, the DNA is TGTGCCAGCAGTTACGTCGGGACTAGCTACGAGCAGTACTTC. Its protein product is CASSYVGTSYEQYF.

By share, this clone ranks as medium-sized. This chain joins TRBV7-9 and TRBJ2-7; 9 nucleotides match TRBD1. This CDR3 is 13 amino acids long. The J segment lost 5 bases and the V segment lost 5 bases, leaving 4 bases of the junction unmatched. Germline CDR1 is SEHNR and CDR2 is FQNEAQ (reference sequence). The CDR3 loop reads CASSQGQGDEQYF. The CDR3 coding sequence is TGTGCCAGCAGCCAGGGACAGGGAGACGAGCAGTACTTC.

This clone was counted between two and nine times. V gene TRBV25-1 combines with J gene TRBJ1-1, with no clear D. Germline V gives CDR1 MGHDK, CDR2 SYGVNS. This CDR3 region has 14 residues. V was clipped by 1 base and J by 4 bases, with 10 bases between them. For the CDR3, the DNA is TGTGCCAGCAGTGAATTCGGACGGGGCACTGAAGCTTTCTTT. Translated, it gives CASSEFGRGTEAFF. The full variable domain, rest sourced from reference TRBV25-1 and TRBJ1-1, is EADIYQTPRYLVIGTGKKITLECSQTMGHDKMYWYQQDPGMELHLIHYSYGVNSTEKGDLSSESTVSRIRTEHFPLTLESARPSHTSQYLCASSEFGRGTEAFFGQGTRLTVV.

The chain recombines TRBV7-2 with TRBJ1-1; 8 nucleotides agree with TRBD1. The CDR3 contains 15 residues. Germline V CDR1 and CDR2: SGHTA, FQGNSA. With 2 bases clipped from V and 6 bases from J, the junction kept 8 bases outside the gene matches. CDR3 amino acids: CASSLSAGGASEAFF. The CDR3 nucleotides read TGTGCCAGCAGCTTATCCGCAGGGGGCGCCTCTGAAGCTTTCTTT.

The chain links TRBV6-5 to TRBJ1-2; a possible D gene is TRBD1 (5 bases). Between the trimmed V and J ends, which lost 6 bases and 6 bases, there was a span of 17 bases. This CDR3 has 14 residues. CDR1 MNHEY and CDR2 SVGAGI come from the germline V gene. The CDR3 is CASRPYGGFDGYTF. DNA for the CDR3: TGTGCCAGCAGACCCTACGGGGGGTTTGATGGCTACACCTTC.

The gene calls are TRBV6-1 and TRBJ1-2, with D perhaps TRBD1 (6 bases). CDR3 length: 13 residues. CDR1 and CDR2 from the germline V gene are MNHNS and SASEGT. Trimming left V 6 bases short and J 2 bases short, with 10 bases between. CDR3 sequence: CASSTGFNYGYTF. DNA of the CDR3: TGTGCCAGCAGCACAGGGTTCAACTATGGCTACACCTTC.

The chain uses TRBV7-2 and TRBJ2-7; 9 nucleotides line up with TRBD2. The CDR3 is made up of 14 amino acids. CDR1 and CDR2 from the germline V gene are SGHTA and FQGNSA. The junction had 8 bases not matched to a gene; V was cut back by 5 bases and J by 6 bases. The CDR3 bases are TGTGCCAGCAGCCCAAGCGGGAGGAATGGCGAGCAGTACTTC. Translation gives CASSPSGRNGEQYF.

The chain employs TRBV27 and TRBJ2-5; 9 nucleotides agree with TRBD1. Germline CDR1 is MNHEY and CDR2 is SMNVEV (reference sequence). The CDR3 is 14 residues long. Unmatched junction bases numbered 4, after V lost 3 bases and J lost 5 bases. Here the CDR3 reads CASSLGTGWETQYF. As DNA, the CDR3 is TGTGCCAGCAGTTTGGGGACAGGGTGGGAGACCCAGTACTTC.

The rearrangement links TRBV5-5 to TRBJ1-1, with D perhaps matching TRBD1 (5 bases). Between the trimmed V and J ends, which lost 5 bases and 6 bases, there was a span of 8 bases. CDR3 length equals 11 residues. Germline CDR1 SGHKS, CDR2 YYEKEE (reference sequence). The DNA of the CDR3 is TGTGCCAGCAGACTAGGGGCTGAAGCTTTCTTT. This translates into CASRLGAEAFF.

This clone was seen only once. The chain uses TRBV25-1 and TRBJ2-5; no clear D. V dropped 3 bases and J dropped 5 bases, with 10 bases sitting between them. This CDR3 has 13 amino acids. Germline lookup yields CDR1 MGHDK and CDR2 SYGVNS. In DNA form, the CDR3 reads TGTGCCAGCAGTGAGACCCTCGGGGAGACCCAGTACTTC. Translating gives CASSETLGETQYF.

V is TRBV9 and J is TRBJ2-6, with 8 nucleotides matching TRBD1. Germline V gene sequence: CDR1 SGDLS, CDR2 YYNGEE. V lost 2 bases to trimming and J lost 4 bases; unmatched junction nucleotides: 14. CDR3 length: 19 amino acids. The CDR3 reads CASSVLPGRGPKGANVLTF. The CDR3 DNA follows: TGTGCCAGCAGCGTTTTGCCCGGCAGGGGGCCCAAAGGGGCCAACGTCCTGACTTTC.